Each of the 14 T cell receptor beta chains below was sequenced from the same sample in a study of T cells after yellow fever vaccination. TCRdb analysed the 5' RACE reads with MiXCR anew, one entry per CDR3 protein. Here the sample spans hundreds of thousands of distinct CDR3 sequences, roughly 13% being singletons. This sample comprised PBMCs, obtained on the day of the yellow fever booster vaccination. The receptor set was obtained from a man younger than 45 who received the YFV17D yellow fever vaccine.

There are a few counts of this clonotype. This chain joins TRBV9 and TRBJ2-1, with 7 bases matching TRBD1. Germline-derived CDR1 and CDR2 are SGDLS and YYNGEE. The length of the CDR3 is 15 residues. V lost 2 bases to trimming and J lost 6 bases; unmatched junction nucleotides: 8. CDR3 sequence reads: CASSVRQGFFNEQFF. The DNA for the CDR3 is TGTGCCAGCAGCGTCCGACAGGGATTCTTCAATGAGCAGTTCTTC. Drawing the rest from reference TRBV9 and TRBJ2-1, the complete variable domain is DSGVTQTPKHLITATGQRVTLRCSPRSGDLSVYWYQQSLDQGLQFLIQYYNGEERAKGNILERFSAQQFPDLHSELNLSSLELGDSALYFCASSVRQGFFNEQFFGPGTRLTVL.

This clonotype was counted between two and nine times. This rearrangement joins TRBV20-1 to TRBJ2-2; a possible D gene is TRBD2 (6 bases). This CDR3 region has 14 residues. Germline V lookup: CDR1 DFQATT, CDR2 SNEGSKA (reference sequence). Trimming pared 0 bases from V and 7 bases from J, leaving 12 bases between. Written as DNA, the CDR3 is TGCAGTGCTAGAGATAGTAGCGGTGGCGGGGAGCTGTTTTTT. It codes for CSARDSSGGGELFF.

This clonotype was counted a few times. The chain recombines TRBV2 with TRBJ1-5, with a weak D call TRBD1 (6 bases). The germline gives CDR1 SNHLY, CDR2 FYNNEI. The CDR3 has 14 amino acids. V was shortened by 3 bases and J by 3 bases, with 9 bases between the two germline ends. The CDR3 coding sequence is TGTGCCAGCAGTGACTGGGACACCAATCAGCCCCAGCATTTT. This translates into CASSDWDTNQPQHF. The complete variable domain, with remaining parts taken from reference TRBV2 and TRBJ1-5, reads EPEVTQTPSHQVTQMGQEVILRCVPISNHLYFYWYRQILGQKVEFLVSFYNNEISEKSEIFDDQFSVERPDGSNFTLKIRSTKLEDSAMYFCASSDWDTNQPQHFGDGTRLSIL.

This sequence joins TRBV3-1 and TRBJ1-6, with no clear D. V was clipped by 1 base and J by 6 bases, with 10 bases between them. The CDR3 is 15 residues long. Germline loops: CDR1 LGHDT, CDR2 YNNKEL (reference sequence). The CDR3 spells CASSQGARINSPLHF. CDR3 DNA sequence: TGTGCCAGCAGCCAAGGGGCCAGGATTAATTCACCCCTCCACTTT.

The genes are TRBV6-1 and TRBJ2-1, with no clear D. CDR1 is MNHNS and CDR2 is SASEGT in the germline V gene. V lost 8 bases, J lost 6 bases, and 14 bases lay in between. There are 13 residues in the CDR3. Here the CDR3 reads CASALRTFNEQFF. The CDR3 DNA reads TGTGCCAGCGCATTAAGGACCTTCAATGAGCAGTTCTTC.

The gene calls are TRBV10-3 and TRBJ2-5; 9 nucleotides match TRBD1. After removal of 4 bases from V and 3 bases from J, the junction contained 9 bases not matched to a gene. Germline loops: CDR1 ENHRY, CDR2 SYGVKD. The CDR3 runs 16 residues. The CDR3 is CAISVGTGGRKETQYF. CDR3 in DNA: TGTGCCATCAGTGTCGGAACAGGGGGCCGGAAAGAGACCCAGTACTTC.

This clonotype showed up just a few times. The chain links TRBV6-2 or TRBV6-3 to TRBJ2-1; 7 bases are a match to TRBD2. V trimming: 1 base; J trimming: 8 bases; junction bases outside the gene matches: 11. The CDR3 covers 16 residues. Germline CDR1 is MNHEY and CDR2 is SVGEGT. The CDR3 coding sequence is TGTGCCAGCAGTTACTGGGGGGAGGGCCTTCTGGATGAGCAGTTCTTC. Translation gives CASSYWGEGLLDEQFF.

This clonotype occurred many times. The chain carries TRBV20-1 and TRBJ2-1; D possibly corresponds to TRBD2 (6 bases). Germline CDR1 reads DFQATT; CDR2 reads SNEGSKA (reference sequence). The germline V and J ends were trimmed by 3 bases and 0 bases, with 6 bases remaining between them. The CDR3 is made up of 13 amino acids. For the CDR3, the DNA is TGCAGTGCTAGTAGCGGCTCCTACAATGAGCAGTTCTTC. As protein: CSASSGSYNEQFF.

The sample holds a few counts of this clonotype. The rearrangement uses TRBV5-1 and TRBJ2-7; D is unresolved. V was pared by 4 bases and J by 0 bases, with 17 bases between. The CDR3 length is 16 residues. Germline V gives CDR1 SGHRS, CDR2 YFSETQ. The CDR3 sequence is CASSPGSTPSSYEQYF. CDR3 nucleotide sequence: TGCGCCAGCAGCCCCGGCAGTACTCCTAGCTCCTACGAGCAGTACTTC.

This chain links TRBV14 with TRBJ2-7; D gene unclear. Germline V gene sequence: CDR1 SGHDN, CDR2 FVKESK. Trimming took 2 bases from V and 0 from J, leaving 11 bases between them. CDR3 length: 15 amino acids. CDR3 bases: TGTGCCAGCAGCCAAAGGAAGGGCAACTCCTACGAGCAGTACTTC. Its translation: CASSQRKGNSYEQYF.

The sample holds one count of this clonotype. V gene TRBV20-1 combines with J gene TRBJ2-3; D may be TRBD1 (6 bases). Trimming took 3 bases from V and 2 from J, leaving 15 bases between them. Germline assignment: CDR1 DFQATT and CDR2 SNEGSKA (reference sequence). This CDR3 is built from 15 residues. The chain's CDR3 is CSASMRTDPTDTQYF. The CDR3 DNA reads TGCAGTGCTAGTATGCGGACAGACCCCACAGATACGCAGTATTTT.

The chain joins TRBV6-1 to TRBJ2-3; D could derive from TRBD1 or TRBD2 (6 bases each). Germline V gene sequence: CDR1 MNHNS, CDR2 SASEGT. Trimming took off 7 bases at V and 6 bases at J, with 23 bases between the two ends. CDR3 length equals 16 residues. CDR3 sequence (DNA): TGTGCCAGCAACCAGAACAAGGGGGAGGCGTCCGATACGCAGTATTTT. It specifies CASNQNKGEASDTQYF.

This clonotype came up a few times. The rearrangement links TRBV5-1 to TRBJ2-5, with 9 bases that match TRBD2. J lost 5 bases, V lost 7 bases, and 12 bases had no gene match. CDR1 and CDR2 from the germline V gene are SGHRS and YFSETQ. This CDR3 comprises 15 residues. The CDR3 region has the DNA TGCGCCAGCTCCCTAGCGGGGAGCCATGAGGAGACCCAGTACTTC. Its translation is CASSLAGSHEETQYF.

The V gene is TRBV7-2, the J gene TRBJ2-1; tentative D call: TRBD1 (5 bases). With 2 bases removed from V and 6 bases from J, the gap between germline ends came to 11 bases. CDR3 length: 14 residues. CDR1 and CDR2 from the germline V gene are SGHTA and FQGNSA. CDR3 residues: CASSLSPGRNEQFF. CDR3 coding DNA: TGTGCCAGCAGCTTATCTCCAGGGCGCAATGAGCAGTTCTTC.